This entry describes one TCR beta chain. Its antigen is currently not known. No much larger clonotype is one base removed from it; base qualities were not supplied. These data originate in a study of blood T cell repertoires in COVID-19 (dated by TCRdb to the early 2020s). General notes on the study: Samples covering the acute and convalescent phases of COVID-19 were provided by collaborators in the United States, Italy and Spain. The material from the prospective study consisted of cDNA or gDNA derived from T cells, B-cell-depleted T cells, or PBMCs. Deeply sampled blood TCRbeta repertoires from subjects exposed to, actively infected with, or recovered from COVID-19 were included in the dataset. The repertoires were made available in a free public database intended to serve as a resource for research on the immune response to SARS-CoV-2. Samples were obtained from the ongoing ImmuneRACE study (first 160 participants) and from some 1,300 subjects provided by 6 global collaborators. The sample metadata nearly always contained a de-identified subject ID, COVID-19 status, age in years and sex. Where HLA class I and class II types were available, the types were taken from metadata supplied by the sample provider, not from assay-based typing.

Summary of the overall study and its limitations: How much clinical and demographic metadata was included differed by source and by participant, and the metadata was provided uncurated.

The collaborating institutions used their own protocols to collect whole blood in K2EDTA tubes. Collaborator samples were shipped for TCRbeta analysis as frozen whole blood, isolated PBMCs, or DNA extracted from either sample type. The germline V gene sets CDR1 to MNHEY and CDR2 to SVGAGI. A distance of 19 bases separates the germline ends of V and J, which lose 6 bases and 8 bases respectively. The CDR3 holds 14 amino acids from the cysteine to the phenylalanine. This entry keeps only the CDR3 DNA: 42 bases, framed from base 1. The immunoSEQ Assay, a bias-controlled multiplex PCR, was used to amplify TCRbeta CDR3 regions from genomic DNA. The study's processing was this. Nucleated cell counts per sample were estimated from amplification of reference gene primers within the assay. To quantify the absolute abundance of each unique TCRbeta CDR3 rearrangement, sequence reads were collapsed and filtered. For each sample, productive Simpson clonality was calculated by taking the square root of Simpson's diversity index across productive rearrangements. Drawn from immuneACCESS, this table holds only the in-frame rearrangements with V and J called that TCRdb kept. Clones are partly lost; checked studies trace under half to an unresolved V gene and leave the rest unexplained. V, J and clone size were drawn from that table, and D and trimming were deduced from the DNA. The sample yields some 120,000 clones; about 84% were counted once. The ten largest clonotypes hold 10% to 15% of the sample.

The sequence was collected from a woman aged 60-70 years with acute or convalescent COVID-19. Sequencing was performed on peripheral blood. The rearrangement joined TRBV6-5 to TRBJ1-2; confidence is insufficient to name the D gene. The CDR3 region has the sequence CASSGRQASRGYTF. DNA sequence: TGTGCCAGCAGCGGCCGGCAGGCATCTCGGGGCTACACCTTC.